These T cell receptor beta chains were read from a single sample in a study of memory CD4+ T cells and cytomegalovirus serostatus. Libraries were prepared by immunoSEQ multiplex PCR; TCRdb keeps only in-frame clonotypes and omits some of them. Altogether about 60,000 clones are present, about three quarters being singletons, with the ten largest covering 0.5% to 0.6%. The sequencing sample was made of memory CD4+ T cells from blood. These receptors were collected from an adult in good health and CMV-seronegative. Some clones in this sample may be carry-over from other donors' samples. Both conserved end residues are part of each CDR3. Each record gives: J gene, D gene, clone size, V gene, CDR3 DNA, CDR3 protein. A D gene is named only where the DNA matches it firmly. Not every row has a clone size; where given, it reads once, few, many or a size class.

J gene: TRBJ2-7
D gene: -
clone size: -
V gene: TRBV7-2
CDR3 DNA: TGTGCCAGCAGCGGCTTAAACACCCGCTACGAGCAGTACTTC
CDR3 protein: CASSGLNTRYEQYF

J gene: TRBJ2-6
D gene: -
clone size: -
V gene: TRBV11-3
CDR3 DNA: TGTGCCAGCAGCTCGCCCAGGGGTCCCGGGGCCAACGTCCTGACTTTC
CDR3 protein: CASSSPRGPGANVLTF

J gene: TRBJ2-1
D gene: -
clone size: once
V gene: TRBV9
CDR3 DNA: TGTGCCAGCAGCGTAGCTGACGGGGTTTATGAGCAGTTCTTC
CDR3 protein: CASSVADGVYEQFF

J gene: TRBJ2-7
D gene: TRBD2
clone size: -
V gene: TRBV13
CDR3 DNA: TGTGCCAGTCGACTAGCGGGACTCGCCTACGAGCAGTACTTC
CDR3 protein: CASRLAGLAYEQYF

J gene: TRBJ2-6
D gene: -
clone size: -
V gene: TRBV6-5
CDR3 DNA: TGTGCCAGTCGCCCGCCTTTAGGGGCCAACGTCCTGACTTTC
CDR3 protein: CASRPPLGANVLTF

J gene: TRBJ1-2
D gene: -
clone size: -
V gene: TRBV5-4
CDR3 DNA: TGTGCCAGCAGCTTGGCCCTAGGGAATGGCTACACCTTC
CDR3 protein: CASSLALGNGYTF

J gene: TRBJ1-1
D gene: -
clone size: -
V gene: TRBV5-4
CDR3 DNA: TGTGCCAGCAGCTTTACCGTCGGTGAAGCTTTCTTT
CDR3 protein: CASSFTVGEAFF

J gene: TRBJ2-5
D gene: -
clone size: once
V gene: TRBV4-3
CDR3 DNA: TGCGCCAGCAGCCAAGGGGGAGGGGGTAGCACTGGAGAGACCCAGTACTTC
CDR3 protein: CASSQGGGGSTGETQYF

J gene: TRBJ2-7
D gene: -
clone size: -
V gene: TRBV21-1
CDR3 DNA: TGTGCCAGCAGCAAAGGATATTGGCCTTACGAGCAGTACTTC
CDR3 protein: CASSKGYWPYEQYF

J gene: TRBJ1-1
D gene: TRBD1
clone size: -
V gene: TRBV7-9
CDR3 DNA: TGTGCCAGCAGCTTAGTTCTCCTTACAGGGGGCGCATTGGCTGAAGCTTTCTTT
CDR3 protein: CASSLVLLTGGALAEAFF

J gene: TRBJ1-4
D gene: TRBD1
clone size: -
V gene: TRBV28
CDR3 DNA: TGTGCCACACGGGAGGGGACAGCTAATGAAAAACTGTTTTTT
CDR3 protein: CATREGTANEKLFF

J gene: TRBJ2-7
D gene: TRBD2
clone size: -
V gene: TRBV5-1
CDR3 DNA: TGCGCCAGCAGCCAAAACGGGGGGGTAGAGTACTTC
CDR3 protein: CASSQNGGVEYF

J gene: TRBJ2-7
D gene: TRBD1
clone size: -
V gene: TRBV5-4
CDR3 DNA: TGTGCCAGCAGCTTAGAACAGGGGGCCTACGAGCAGTACTTC
CDR3 protein: CASSLEQGAYEQYF

J gene: TRBJ2-6
D gene: -
clone size: -
V gene: TRBV19
CDR3 DNA: TGTGCCAGTAGTATTCTGAGCTCTGGGGCCAACGTCCTGACTTTC
CDR3 protein: CASSILSSGANVLTF

J gene: TRBJ2-7
D gene: TRBD1
clone size: -
V gene: TRBV18
CDR3 DNA: TGTGCCAGCTCGCCGAGGACAGGGACCGGGCTCTCCTACGAGCAGTACTTC
CDR3 protein: CASSPRTGTGLSYEQYF

J gene: TRBJ1-4
D gene: TRBD1
clone size: -
V gene: TRBV9
CDR3 DNA: TGTGCCAGCAGCCCCGGACAGGTCGGATATGAAAAACTGTTTTTT
CDR3 protein: CASSPGQVGYEKLFF

J gene: TRBJ2-5
D gene: TRBD1
clone size: -
V gene: TRBV11-3
CDR3 DNA: TGTGCCAGCAGCTTGGGACAGGAACAAGAGACCCAGTACTTC
CDR3 protein: CASSLGQEQETQYF

J gene: TRBJ1-1
D gene: -
clone size: -
V gene: TRBV18
CDR3 DNA: TGTGCTAGCTCACCCTCGGTCCTTAGAGGTGAAGCTTTCTTT
CDR3 protein: CASSPSVLRGEAFF

J gene: TRBJ2-1
D gene: TRBD2
clone size: -
V gene: TRBV4-3
CDR3 DNA: TGCGCCAGCAGCTCCAGCGGGGCCCAATCCTACAATGAGCAGTTCTTC
CDR3 protein: CASSSSGAQSYNEQFF

J gene: TRBJ1-1
D gene: -
clone size: few
V gene: TRBV5-1
CDR3 DNA: TGCGCCAGCAGCTTGGTACTGAACACTGAAGCTTTCTTT
CDR3 protein: CASSLVLNTEAFF

J gene: TRBJ1-2
D gene: -
clone size: -
V gene: TRBV19
CDR3 DNA: TGTGCCAGTATCGGCCCAGCGCCCCTCTATGGCTACACCTTC
CDR3 protein: CASIGPAPLYGYTF

J gene: TRBJ1-6
D gene: -
clone size: -
V gene: TRBV19
CDR3 DNA: TGTGCCAGCGAACAGGGAAACGGAGTCTATAATTCACCCCTCCACTTT
CDR3 protein: CASEQGNGVYNSPLHF

J gene: TRBJ2-7
D gene: -
clone size: -
V gene: TRBV13
CDR3 DNA: TGTGCCAGCAGCCAAATGGTAGGGTCCTACGAGCAGTACTTC
CDR3 protein: CASSQMVGSYEQYF

J gene: TRBJ1-1
D gene: TRBD1
clone size: few
V gene: TRBV19
CDR3 DNA: TGTGCCAGTAGTATTTCAACCGGACAGGGGGCCGCTTTCTTT
CDR3 protein: CASSISTGQGAAFF

J gene: TRBJ2-6
D gene: -
clone size: -
V gene: TRBV18
CDR3 DNA: TGTGCCAGCCTCGGGACGGGAGACTCTGGGGCCAACGTCCCGACTTTC
CDR3 protein: CASLGTGDSGANVPTF

J gene: TRBJ1-4
D gene: TRBD1
clone size: -
V gene: TRBV28
CDR3 DNA: TGTGCCACATCCCAGGGGGCAGATGCAGGTAATGAAAAACTGTTTTTT
CDR3 protein: CATSQGADAGNEKLFF

J gene: TRBJ2-1
D gene: -
clone size: -
V gene: TRBV7-6
CDR3 DNA: TGTGCCAGCAGCTTAGCGGGGAGCTCCTACAATGAGCAGTTCTTC
CDR3 protein: CASSLAGSSYNEQFF

J gene: TRBJ2-1
D gene: -
clone size: -
V gene: TRBV2
CDR3 DNA: TGTGCCAGCAGTGTTTCTCTGGACGTTGAGCAGTTCTTC
CDR3 protein: CASSVSLDVEQFF

J gene: TRBJ2-2
D gene: -
clone size: -
V gene: TRBV11-2
CDR3 DNA: TGTGCCAGCAGACTGCTACGGGGGCCCGGGGAGCTGTTTTTT
CDR3 protein: CASRLLRGPGELFF

J gene: TRBJ2-7
D gene: TRBD1
clone size: once
V gene: TRBV7-9
CDR3 DNA: TGTGCCAGCAGCCCCCGGGACAGGGTCAACGAGCAGTACTTC
CDR3 protein: CASSPRDRVNEQYF

J gene: TRBJ2-2
D gene: -
clone size: -
V gene: TRBV7-9
CDR3 DNA: TGTGCCAGCGCACGCGTTAGTTTGACGGGTTCTGCATCGGGGCTGTTTTTT
CDR3 protein: CASARVSLTGSASGLFF

J gene: TRBJ1-2
D gene: -
clone size: -
V gene: TRBV19
CDR3 DNA: TGTGCCAGTAGCCGGGCTAACTATGGCTACACCTTC
CDR3 protein: CASSRANYGYTF

J gene: TRBJ2-5
D gene: TRBD1
clone size: -
V gene: TRBV11-2
CDR3 DNA: TGTGCCAGCAGCCGAATGGACAGGGATCAAGAGACCCAGTACTTC
CDR3 protein: CASSRMDRDQETQYF

J gene: TRBJ1-1
D gene: -
clone size: -
V gene: TRBV12-5
CDR3 DNA: TGTGCTAGTGATAACGGGGGCAGGATAACTGAAGCTTTCTTT
CDR3 protein: CASDNGGRITEAFF

J gene: TRBJ2-3
D gene: -
clone size: -
V gene: TRBV5-1
CDR3 DNA: TGCGCCAGCAGCTTGGCCATACAGGACTTCCCCGATACGCAGTATTTT
CDR3 protein: CASSLAIQDFPDTQYF

J gene: TRBJ2-5
D gene: -
clone size: -
V gene: TRBV7-9
CDR3 DNA: TGTGCCAGCAGCTTAGATTACAGGGCCCAGTACTTC
CDR3 protein: CASSLDYRAQYF

J gene: TRBJ2-5
D gene: TRBD1
clone size: -
V gene: TRBV5-1
CDR3 DNA: TGCGCCAGCAGACCAGGACAGGGGGAGACCCAGTACTTC
CDR3 protein: CASRPGQGETQYF

J gene: TRBJ2-3
D gene: -
clone size: -
V gene: TRBV5-1
CDR3 DNA: TGCGCCAGCAGCCCCGACGGCTGGGATACGCAGTATTTT
CDR3 protein: CASSPDGWDTQYF

J gene: TRBJ1-5
D gene: TRBD1
clone size: few
V gene: TRBV6-5
CDR3 DNA: TGTGCCAGCAGTTCGACAGGGTTTAATCAGCCCCAGCATTTT
CDR3 protein: CASSSTGFNQPQHF

J gene: TRBJ2-2
D gene: -
clone size: -
V gene: TRBV6-4
CDR3 DNA: TGTGCCAGCAGTGACCGTCGGGGCACCGGGGAGCTGTTTTTT
CDR3 protein: CASSDRRGTGELFF

J gene: TRBJ2-1
D gene: -
clone size: once
V gene: TRBV9
CDR3 DNA: TGTGCCAGCAGCGTAGGGGGAACCCTCGGGAATGAGCAGTTCTTC
CDR3 protein: CASSVGGTLGNEQFF

J gene: TRBJ1-6
D gene: -
clone size: -
V gene: TRBV5-5
CDR3 DNA: TGTGCCAGCAGCTTTTCCAGCCAGGGACGGAGCTCCTATAATTCACCCCTCCACTTT
CDR3 protein: CASSFSSQGRSSYNSPLHF